Presented here are 21 T cell receptor beta chains from one specimen sequenced in a study of blood T cell repertoires in COVID-19. Assay used: immunoSEQ multiplex PCR; TCRdb lists only in-frame clones, some missing. Found here are fewer than 350,000 clones, around 90% of them singletons; the top ten hold about 2.1%. Sequencing used PBMCs or T cells enriched from blood (not recorded which). The receptors stem from a woman aged 40 to 49 with acute COVID-19.

V is TRBV24-1 and J is TRBJ2-7; D is unclear. The CDR3 spans 12 residues. Trimming cost V 3 bases and J 5 bases, with 7 bases left between them. CDR1 and CDR2 (germline): KGHDR, SFDVKD. This chain's CDR3 is CATSDAYHEQYF. DNA of the CDR3: TGTGCCACCAGTGATGCGTACCACGAGCAGTACTTC.

The chain joins TRBV27 to TRBJ2-1, with TRBD2 matching over 8 bases. Per the germline V gene, CDR1 is MNHEY and CDR2 is SMNVEV (reference sequence). The CDR3 covers 15 residues. V was clipped by 1 base and J by 4 bases; unmatched bases: 3. The CDR3: CASSLLRGVYNEQFF. CDR3 DNA sequence: TGTGCCAGCAGTTTATTGCGGGGGGTGTACAATGAGCAGTTCTTC.

The chain combines TRBV14 with TRBJ2-7; TRBD1 agrees at 7 bases. V was clipped by 4 bases and J by 0 bases; unmatched bases: 9. The CDR3 is 16 residues long. Germline assignment: CDR1 SGHDN and CDR2 FVKESK. The CDR3, as DNA: TGTGCCAGCAGCCGCGCCGGGACAGCCAACTCCTACGAGCAGTACTTC. This codes for CASSRAGTANSYEQYF.

The gene calls are TRBV10-2 and TRBJ1-6; 9 bases are a match to TRBD1. Germline CDR1 reads WSHSY; CDR2 reads SAAADI. CDR3 length equals 17 residues. The V and J ends lost 0 bases and 4 bases, in that order; junction bases with no gene match: 4. CDR3 amino acids: CASSESGTGSYNSPLHF. DNA of the CDR3: TGCGCCAGCAGTGAGTCGGGGACAGGGAGTTATAATTCACCCCTCCACTTT.

The DNA of the CDR3 is TGTGCCAGCAGCTCCGCCGGGAGACTAAAGAATGGCTACACCTTC. This translates into CASSSAGRLKNGYTF. This chain joins TRBV7-9 and TRBJ1-2; D gene uncertain. CDR3 length: 15 amino acids. Germline CDR1 SEHNR, CDR2 FQNEAQ (reference sequence). With 4 bases removed from V and 6 bases from J, the gap between germline ends came to 18 bases.

As concerns this clone: Other DNA sequences in this sample translate to the same CDR3. The chain has TRBV7-3 and TRBJ2-5, with 8 bases lining up with TRBD1. V was pared by 5 bases and J by 1 base, with 3 bases of the junction left unmatched. The CDR3 covers 14 residues. CDR1 and CDR2 (germline): SGHTA, FQGTGA. This chain's CDR3 is CASSLTGGQETQYF. CDR3 DNA sequence: TGTGCCAGCAGCCTCACAGGGGGCCAAGAGACCCAGTACTTC.

The table lists this clone with a count of one. The rearrangement links TRBV7-2 to TRBJ2-1; the match to TRBD2 covers 10 bases. This CDR3 has 15 amino acids. The V and J ends lost 4 bases and 7 bases, in that order; junction bases with no gene match: 7. Germline loops: CDR1 SGHTA, CDR2 FQGNSA. For the CDR3, the DNA is TGTGCCAGCAGCTCTCAAGCTAGCGGGGGAAATGAGCAGTTCTTC. Its translation is CASSSQASGGNEQFF.

The chain links TRBV12-3 or TRBV12-4 to TRBJ2-2; D call uncertain. This CDR3 region has 13 residues. V lost 3 bases, J lost 2 bases, and 4 bases lay in between. CDR3 region: CASSFPNTGELFF. CDR3 bases: TGTGCCAGCAGTTTCCCTAACACCGGGGAGCTGTTTTTT.

The chain has TRBV14 and TRBJ1-2, with D perhaps TRBD1 (5 bases). The CDR3 is 13 residues long. CDR1 and CDR2 from the germline V gene are SGHDN and FVKESK. Trimming shortened V by 1 base and J by 7 bases, and 10 bases separated the two germline ends. The CDR3: CASSQAVRVGYTF. For the CDR3, the DNA is TGTGCCAGCAGCCAAGCAGTCAGGGTTGGCTACACCTTC.

The chain combines TRBV29-1 with TRBJ1-2, with 7 bases identical to TRBD1. There are 13 residues in the CDR3. Per the germline V gene, CDR1 is SQVTM and CDR2 is ANQGSEA. V shed 3 bases, J shed 3 bases, and the junction held 4 bases outside the gene matches. The CDR3 loop reads CSVDPGTDYGYTF. The CDR3 bases are TGCAGCGTTGATCCAGGGACAGACTATGGCTACACCTTC.

This rearrangement joins TRBV30 to TRBJ1-1; D not certain. Germline values: CDR1 GTSNPN, CDR2 SVGIG (reference sequence). The CDR3 runs to 13 residues. The V and J ends lost 0 bases and 1 base respectively, with 6 bases between them. CDR3 DNA sequence: TGTGCCTGGAGTGTCTACAGGAACACTGAAGCTTTCTTT. Encoded protein: CAWSVYRNTEAFF.

In the case of this clone: A read error may account for a junction end that differs from germline. The chain combines TRBV24-1 with TRBJ1-2, with TRBD1 matching over 10 bases. This CDR3 is 14 amino acids long. Germline V gives CDR1 KGHDR, CDR2 SFDVKD. CDR3 DNA: TGTGCCACCAGTGATTTGGGACAGGGGGATCGGCTACACTTC. Residues: CATSDLGQGDRLHF.

The V gene is TRBV7-8, the J gene TRBJ1-3; 8 bases fit TRBD1. The ends lost 3 bases at V and 0 bases at J; junction bases unmatched: 4. Per germline, CDR1 SGHVS and CDR2 FQNEAQ. The CDR3 is made up of 16 amino acids. The CDR3: CASSLGQAASGNTIYF. The CDR3 DNA reads TGTGCCAGCAGCTTGGGACAGGCGGCCTCTGGAAACACCATATATTTT.

In DNA, the CDR3 is TGCGCCAGCAGCCCCTCGGGGGGGGGCGCCTACAATGAGCAGTTCTTC. It encodes CASSPSGGGAYNEQFF. This chain joins TRBV5-1 and TRBJ2-1; 8 bases agree with TRBD2. V was clipped by 4 bases and J by 2 bases; unmatched bases: 8. The germline CDR1 and CDR2 sequences are SGHRS and YFSETQ. CDR3 size: 16 residues. Combining the CDR3 with reference TRBV5-1 and TRBJ2-1 gives the whole variable domain KAGVTQTPRYLIKTRGQQVTLSCSPISGHRSVSWYQQTPGQGLQFLFEYFSETQRNKGNFPGRFSGRQFSNSRSEMNVSTLELGDSALYLCASSPSGGGAYNEQFFGPGTRLTVL.

This clone was seen a single time. This chain connects TRBV7-2 to TRBJ1-2; 10 bases are shared with TRBD1. Germline trimming cut 5 bases from V and 7 bases from J; bases unmatched to any gene: 4. Germline assignment: CDR1 SGHTA and CDR2 FQGNSA. There are 13 residues in the CDR3. The CDR3 DNA follows: TGTGCCAGCAGCCAATGGACAGGGGGTGGCTACACCTTC. Translating gives CASSQWTGGGYTF. The entire variable domain, with the rest obtained from reference TRBV7-2 and TRBJ1-2, is as follows: GAGVSQSPSNKVTEKGKDVELRCDPISGHTALYWYRQSLGQGLEFLIYFQGNSAPDKSGLPSDRFSAERTGGSVSTLTIQRTQQEDSAVYLCASSQWTGGGYTFGSGTRLTVV.

The V gene is TRBV11-3, the J gene TRBJ2-1; the D is unclear. CDR1 is SGHNT and CDR2 is YENEEA in the germline V gene. The CDR3 runs 16 residues. V dropped 2 bases and J dropped 3 bases, with 14 bases sitting between them. CDR3 sequence reads: CASSLFGVELYNEQFF. The CDR3 region has the DNA TGTGCCAGCAGCTTATTTGGTGTAGAGCTCTACAATGAGCAGTTCTTC. Full variable domain (outside the CDR3, taken from reference TRBV11-3 and TRBJ2-1): EAGVVQSPRYKIIEKKQPVAFWCNPISGHNTLYWYLQNLGQGPELLIRYENEEAVDDSQLPKDRFSAERLKGVDSTLKIQPAELGDSAVYLCASSLFGVELYNEQFFGPGTRLTVL.

This chain connects TRBV11-2 to TRBJ2-6, with TRBD1 identical over 8 bases. J gave up 0 bases and V 4 bases, and 2 bases lay outside the gene matches. This CDR3 is 16 amino acids long. CDR1 SGHAT and CDR2 FQNNGV come from the germline V gene. This CDR3 is CASSSGQGSGANVLTF. CDR3 DNA sequence: TGTGCCAGCAGCTCCGGACAGGGCTCTGGGGCCAACGTCCTGACTTTC. Variable domain in full (rest from reference TRBV11-2 and TRBJ2-6): EAGVAQSPRYKIIEKRQSVAFWCNPISGHATLYWYQQILGQGPKLLIQFQNNGVVDDSQLPKDRFSAERLKGVDSTLKIQPAKLEDSAVYLCASSSGQGSGANVLTFGAGSRLTVL.

The J gene is TRBJ1-5, the V gene TRBV12-3 or TRBV12-4; the D gene is possibly TRBD1 (6 bases). This CDR3 has 13 residues. V lost 5 bases and J 3 bases, leaving 8 bases between the germline ends. Here the CDR3 reads CASSTGPNQPQHF. CDR3 bases: TGTGCCAGCAGTACAGGGCCCAATCAGCCCCAGCATTTT.

This clone was observed once. The J gene is TRBJ1-5, the V gene TRBV15; possibly TRBD1 for D (6 bases). Trimming shortened V by 3 bases and J by 1 base, and 7 bases separated the two germline ends. Germline-derived CDR1 and CDR2 are LNHNV and YYDKDF (reference sequence). CDR3 length: 14 residues. The CDR3 spells CATSSTGSNQPQHF. CDR3 sequence (DNA): TGTGCCACCAGCAGTACAGGGAGCAATCAGCCCCAGCATTTT.

This clone has only one observation. V usage is TRBV25-1 and J usage is TRBJ2-1, with 9 bases matching TRBD2. This CDR3 has 16 amino acids. V was clipped by 2 bases and J by 4 bases; unmatched bases: 6. The germline CDR1 and CDR2 sequences are MGHDK and SYGVNS. The CDR3 spells CASSEASSGTYNEQFF. The CDR3, as DNA: TGTGCCAGCAGTGAAGCATCTAGCGGGACTTACAATGAGCAGTTCTTC.

The chain recombines TRBV7-8 with TRBJ2-7; D ambiguous. The CDR3 spans 11 residues. Trimming removed 5 bases from V and 3 bases from J, with 5 bases in between. Looked up from germline, CDR1 is SGHVS and CDR2 is FQNEAQ. CDR3 nucleotides: TGTGCCAGCAGCCCGTACTACGAGCAGTACTTC. It codes for CASSPYYEQYF.